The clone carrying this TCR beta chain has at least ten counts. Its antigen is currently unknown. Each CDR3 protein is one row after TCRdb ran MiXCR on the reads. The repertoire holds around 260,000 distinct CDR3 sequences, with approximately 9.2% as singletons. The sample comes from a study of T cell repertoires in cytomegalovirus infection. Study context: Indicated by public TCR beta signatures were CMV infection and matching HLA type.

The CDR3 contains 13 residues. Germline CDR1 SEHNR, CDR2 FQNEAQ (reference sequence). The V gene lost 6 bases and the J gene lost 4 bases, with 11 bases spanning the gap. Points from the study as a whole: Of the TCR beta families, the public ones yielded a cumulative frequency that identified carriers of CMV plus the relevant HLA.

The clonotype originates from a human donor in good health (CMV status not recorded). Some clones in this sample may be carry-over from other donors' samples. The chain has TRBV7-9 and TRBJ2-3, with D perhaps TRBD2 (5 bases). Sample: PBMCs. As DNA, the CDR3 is TGTGCCAGCAGTCCGACTAAGGCAGATACGCAGTATTTT. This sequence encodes CASSPTKADTQYF.